These T cell receptor beta chains were read from a single sample in a study of shared clonotypes between healthy human individuals. Some clones are missing from TCRdb's copy, which holds only in-frame ones; the method was immunoSEQ multiplex PCR. The profile shows about 380,000 clones, about 96% of them singletons. Sequenced material: memory CD8+ T cells sorted from blood. All receptors derive from a man aged 30 to 45 in good health. Both conserved end residues are trimmed from each CDR3. Each record gives: V gene, CDR3 protein.

>TRBV29-1
SVGGGLQGAVGYT
>TRBV10-3
AIKGGANTEAF
>TRBV2
ASSGTVVGGELF
>TRBV21-1
ASSARDRGEQY
>TRBV5-6
ASSLSTTNYGYT
>TRBV6-1
ASSEERPQH
>TRBV30
ACRAGGNEQF
>TRBV13
ASSTRDSAQH
>TRBV28
ASSRAGRLNQPQH
>TRBV7-9
ASSSPTHRDEQF
>TRBV19
ASSRYRGTSLNYNEQF
>TRBV6-5
ASSPDGTGELF
>TRBV6-5
ASSLRQGYEQY
>TRBV5-4
ASSLLAGELF
>TRBV29-1
SVGGALRETQY
>TRBV4-1
ASSQSPTGNYGYT
>TRBV6-6
ASRPTGDYGYT
>TRBV30
AWSVLGTDTQY
>TRBV28
ASSYWTGGTNTEAF
>TRBV5-1
ASSLGDHQPQH
>TRBV30
AWSVRRADTLTDTQY
>TRBV28
ASSDSRQETQY
>TRBV5-7
ASSLVGQGNSPLH
>TRBV5-5
ASSLSSTTDTQY
>TRBV5-4
ASSSDRGQDTGELF
>TRBV18
ASSPDRGRQPQH
>TRBV7-9
ASSFGISPLH
>TRBV19
ASSKVGGANTGELF
>TRBV19
ASQQRNTIY
>TRBV13
ASSAMGPGLAGGRTGYEQY
>TRBV5-6
ASSSFWLGDSPYEQY
>TRBV15
ATSASSVLSYNEQF
>TRBV4-2
ASSPNRGSNQPQH
>TRBV18
ASSSTGTEFGGANVLT
>TRBV5-4
ASSLGAGGSLYEQY
>TRBV4-1
ASSQDASTYEQY
>TRBV6-4
ASSDSDRGRTDTQY
>TRBV7-9
ASSLGGLGAKNIQY
>TRBV30
AWSFGGTYGYT
>TRBV28
ASRTGGYSYEQY
>TRBV2
ASRLAGDNEQF
>TRBV5-4
ASSFPGYEETDTQY
>TRBV7-9
ASSLRGPSSYNEQF
>TRBV28
ASSRMGTEAF
>TRBV7-9
ASSFLEFEAF
>TRBV6-5
ASRNTGTNTEAF
>TRBV4-1
ASSQVRGWYEQY
>TRBV6-5
ASSRPSDRDEQY
>TRBV19
ASSPLPKGQY
>TRBV7-8
ASRIAGTLLMEPPYEQY
>TRBV29-1
SVRVAGGGGNIQY
>TRBV30
AHGGNTIY
>TRBV4-1
ASSQLAGGPAADTQY
>TRBV10-3
AISESRQGHSGANVLT
>TRBV27
ASSLRTSSGYEQY
>TRBV5-4
ASSSGLAGNYEQY
>TRBV9
ASSVGPTLDEQY
>TRBV7-9
ASSPRTGGNTEAF
>TRBV11-1
ASSSYRELF
>TRBV5-4
ASSSPMDTQY